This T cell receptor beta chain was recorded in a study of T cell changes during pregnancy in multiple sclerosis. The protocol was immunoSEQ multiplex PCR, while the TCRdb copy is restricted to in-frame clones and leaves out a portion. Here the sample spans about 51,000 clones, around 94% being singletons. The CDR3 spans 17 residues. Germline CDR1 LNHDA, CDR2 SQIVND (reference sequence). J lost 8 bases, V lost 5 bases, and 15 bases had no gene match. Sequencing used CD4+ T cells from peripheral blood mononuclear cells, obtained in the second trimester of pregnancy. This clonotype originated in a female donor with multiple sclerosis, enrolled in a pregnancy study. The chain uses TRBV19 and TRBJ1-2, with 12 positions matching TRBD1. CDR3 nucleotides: TGTGCCAGTAGTGTACCGGGACAGGGGGCGCGTGCGGCAGGCTACACCTTC. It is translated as CASSVPGQGARAAGYTF.